Listed below are T cell receptor beta chains from one sample, sequenced in a study of cytomegalovirus exposure and HLA in healthy donors. Produced via immunoSEQ multiplex PCR; TCRdb's table is partial and in-frame only. The sample consists of over 120,000 clones, roughly 80% of them appearing once. Sequencing input: PBMCs. Receptors originate from a middle-aged man in good health and CMV-seronegative. The CDR3 runs from the conserved cysteine through the conserved F or W. A D gene is named only where the DNA matches it firmly. Clone size, where shown, is once, few, many, or a class for clones that have expanded.

16 | once | TRBJ1-2 | TRBV7-7 | TRBD1 | CASSFPNPTGNYGYTF | TGTGCCAGCAGCTTCCCCAACCCGACAGGGAACTATGGCTACACCTTC
14 | few | TRBJ1-4 | TRBV6-1 | . | CASRGRQGQEKLFF | TGTGCCAGCAGGGGTCGTCAGGGGCAGGAAAAACTGTTTTTT
15 | . | TRBJ2-7 | TRBV18 | TRBD2 | CASSRGSGGDYEQYF | TGTGCCAGCTCTCGAGGTAGCGGGGGAGACTACGAGCAGTACTTC
18 | few | TRBJ1-4 | TRBV5-4 | . | CASSPNTGSATTNEKLFF | TGTGCCAGCAGCCCAAATACAGGGTCAGCGACAACTAATGAAAAACTGTTTTTT
13 | . | TRBJ2-7 | TRBV7-2 | . | CASTLGGSYEQYF | TGTGCCAGCACCCTCGGGGGATCCTACGAGCAGTACTTC
15 | few | TRBJ1-6 | TRBV18 | TRBD1 | CASSPGGQTGSPLHF | TGTGCCAGCTCACCAGGGGGACAGACCGGGTCACCCCTCCACTTT
16 | few | TRBJ1-5 | TRBV6-6 | . | CASSSPQGGGNQPQHF | TGTGCCAGCAGTTCCCCGCAGGGTGGGGGCAATCAGCCCCAGCATTTT
14 | . | TRBJ2-5 | TRBV7-2 | TRBD1 | CASSPRRGQETQYF | TGTGCCAGCAGCCCACGAAGGGGGCAGGAGACCCAGTACTTC
15 | few | TRBJ2-1 | TRBV6-1 | TRBD1 | CASSEQTGGYNEQFF | TGTGCCAGCAGTGAACAAACAGGGGGCTACAATGAGCAGTTCTTC
14 | . | TRBJ2-7 | TRBV27 | . | CASSLRQTSYEQYF | TGTGCCAGCAGTTTACGACAGACCTCCTACGAGCAGTACTTC
13 | . | TRBJ1-5 | TRBV6-6 | TRBD1 | CASSYGTDQPQHF | TGTGCCAGCAGCTACGGGACAGATCAGCCCCAGCATTTT
15 | . | TRBJ2-5 | TRBV7-2 | TRBD1 | CASSPRGTGPGTQYF | TGTGCCAGCAGCCCACGCGGGACAGGGCCTGGGACCCAGTACTTC
15 | . | TRBJ1-5 | TRBV5-1 | . | CASSTTGYSNQPQHF | TGCGCCAGCAGCACGACAGGCTATAGCAATCAGCCCCAGCATTTT
15 | . | TRBJ2-7 | TRBV7-9 | TRBD1 | CASSLDGTGRYEQYF | TGTGCCAGCAGCTTAGATGGGACAGGGCGCTACGAGCAGTACTTC
15 | . | TRBJ2-7 | TRBV5-4 | . | CASSRETGRLHEQYF | TGTGCCAGCAGCAGGGAGACAGGACGACTCCACGAGCAGTACTTC
14 | . | TRBJ2-3 | TRBV4-1 | . | CASSQLAVTDTQYF | TGCGCCAGCAGCCAGTTAGCGGTGACAGATACGCAGTATTTT
15 | . | TRBJ1-6 | TRBV6-5 | TRBD1 | CATRLETGGSSPLHF | TGTGCCACACGGCTAGAAACAGGGGGGAGTTCACCCCTCCACTTT
16 | . | TRBJ1-1 | TRBV4-1 | TRBD1 | CASSRTGTLGDTEAFF | TGCGCCAGCAGCCGGACAGGGACGTTGGGCGACACTGAAGCTTTCTTT
14 | few | TRBJ2-1 | TRBV27 | . | CASRMRDSYNEQFF | TGTGCCAGCAGGATGCGGGACAGCTACAATGAGCAGTTCTTC
17 | . | TRBJ1-1 | TRBV9 | . | CASSPHHNIRGNTEAFF | TGTGCCAGCAGCCCACACCATAATATCAGGGGGAACACTGAAGCTTTCTTT
13 | . | TRBJ2-7 | TRBV12-1 | . | CAIGTGPWYEQYF | TGTGCCATCGGGACAGGGCCATGGTACGAGCAGTACTTC
13 | . | TRBJ1-6 | TRBV6-1 | TRBD1 | CANSRQGEAPLHF | TGTGCCAACTCGCGACAGGGGGAGGCACCCCTCCACTTT
15 | . | TRBJ1-1 | TRBV2 | . | CASSPGVGPNTEAFF | TGTGCCAGCAGCCCGGGAGTAGGGCCGAACACTGAAGCTTTCTTT
15 | . | TRBJ2-1 | TRBV14 | TRBD1 | CASRPDRGLRNEQFF | TGTGCCAGCAGACCAGACAGGGGGCTACGGAATGAGCAGTTCTTC
14 | . | TRBJ1-5 | TRBV19 | . | CASSINEVNQPQHF | TGTGCCAGTAGTATCAATGAGGTCAATCAGCCCCAGCATTTT
14 | . | TRBJ2-1 | TRBV6-5 | TRBD2 | CASSAPTSGNEQFF | TGTGCCAGCAGTGCCCCGACTAGCGGGAATGAGCAGTTCTTC
16 | . | TRBJ1-1 | TRBV5-1 | . | CASSLEGNERAAEAFF | TGCGCCAGCAGCTTGGAAGGGAACGAGAGAGCGGCTGAAGCTTTCTTT